This T cell receptor (beta chain) was captured in a study of cytomegalovirus exposure and HLA in healthy donors. V was clipped by 8 bases and J by 4 bases; unmatched bases: 14. Looked up from germline, CDR1 is SNHLY and CDR2 is FYNNEI. This CDR3 has 16 residues. Profiled with immunoSEQ multiplex PCR; TCRdb holds only in-frame clones, not every one. The sample has hundreds of thousands of clones, roughly 84% seen once; the top ten hold around 12%. In this sample, this clone turned up once. The sequence derives from a young man in good health and CMV-seropositive. The chain employs TRBV2 and TRBJ2-5; 9 bases map to TRBD1. The sequenced sample consisted of PBMCs. The CDR3 coding sequence is TGTGCCAGCTGTCGGGACAGGGTGGAGTGCGCAGAGACCCAGTACTTC. Translating it yields CASCRDRVECAETQYF.